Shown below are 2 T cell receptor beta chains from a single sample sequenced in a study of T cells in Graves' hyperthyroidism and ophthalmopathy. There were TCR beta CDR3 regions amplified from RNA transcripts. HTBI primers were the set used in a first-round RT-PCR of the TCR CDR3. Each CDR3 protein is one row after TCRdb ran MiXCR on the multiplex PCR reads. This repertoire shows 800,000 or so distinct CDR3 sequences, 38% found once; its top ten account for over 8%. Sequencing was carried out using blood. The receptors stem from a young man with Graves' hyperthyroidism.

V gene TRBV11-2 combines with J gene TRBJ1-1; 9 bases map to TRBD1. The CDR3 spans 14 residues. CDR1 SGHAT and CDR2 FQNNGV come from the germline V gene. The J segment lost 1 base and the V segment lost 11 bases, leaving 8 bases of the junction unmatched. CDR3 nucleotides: TGTGCCTGGAGTCCGGACAGGGGGAACACTGAAGCTTTCTTT. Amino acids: CAWSPDRGNTEAFF.

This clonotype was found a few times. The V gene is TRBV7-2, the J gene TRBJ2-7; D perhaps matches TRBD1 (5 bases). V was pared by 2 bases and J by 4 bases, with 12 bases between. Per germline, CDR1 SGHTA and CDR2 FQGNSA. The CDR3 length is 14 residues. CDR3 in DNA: TGTGCCAGCAGCTTACACCACGCAGGGTACGAGCAGTACTTC. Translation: CASSLHHAGYEQYF.